Below are 17 T cell receptor beta chains sequenced from a single sample in a study of cytotoxic CD8 clonotypes in ibrutinib-treated CLL. Some clones are missing from TCRdb's copy, which holds only in-frame ones; the method was immunoSEQ multiplex PCR. This sample yields 150,000 to 200,000 clones, of which roughly 88% are seen a single time; about 2.9% belongs to the top ten. The starting material was PBMCs, obtained at disease progression, from a patient treated with ibrutinib. The receptors originated from a human donor with chronic lymphocytic leukemia.

Only one count was recorded for this clone. The chain recombines TRBV28 with TRBJ2-5; no definite D call. V lost 5 bases, J lost 7 bases, and 14 bases lay in between. Germline V lookup: CDR1 MDHEN, CDR2 SYDVKM. The CDR3 sequence is 13 residues long. CDR3 DNA sequence: TGTGCCAGCAGTCCGACGACCCCGGTGACCCAGTACTTC. This encodes CASSPTTPVTQYF. The entire variable domain, with the rest obtained from reference TRBV28 and TRBJ2-5, is as follows: DVKVTQSSRYLVKRTGEKVFLECVQDMDHENMFWYRQDPGLGLRLIYFSYDVKMKEKGDIPEGYSVSREKKERFSLILESASTNQTSMYLCASSPTTPVTQYFGPGTRLLVL.

The gene calls are TRBV14 and TRBJ2-7; 8 bases match TRBD2. Germline CDR1 is SGHDN and CDR2 is FVKESK. The CDR3 extends over 17 amino acids. Trimming at V came to 4 bases and at J to 9 bases, leaving 20 bases not matched to a gene. CDR3 in amino acids: CASSPTGGGPLQIGQYF. CDR3 in DNA: TGTGCCAGCAGCCCCACCGGGGGGGGGCCCCTCCAAATAGGGCAGTACTTC.

This sequence joins TRBV15 and TRBJ2-7; possible D gene TRBD2, 7 bases. In germline, CDR1 is LNHNV, CDR2 YYDKDF (reference sequence). The CDR3 sequence is 14 residues long. Trimming removed 0 bases from V and 3 bases from J, with 9 bases in between. The CDR3 DNA reads as TGTGCCACCAGCAGAGAGGGAGGGGGCTACGAGCAGTACTTC. Protein product: CATSREGGGYEQYF.

The chain carries TRBV7-3 and TRBJ2-1, with 8 bases that match TRBD2. The V gene's germline CDR1 is SGHTA and CDR2 FQGTGA. The CDR3 contains 16 residues. The V segment lost 0 bases and the J segment 4 bases; nucleotides outside the gene matches: 5. DNA of the CDR3: TGTGCCAGCAGCTTAACAGCGGGAGCCCGATACAATGAGCAGTTCTTC. This translates into CASSLTAGARYNEQFF.

This chain uses TRBV19 with TRBJ2-1; D possibly corresponds to TRBD2 (5 bases). The V gene's germline CDR1 is LNHDA and CDR2 SQIVND (reference sequence). The CDR3 runs to 15 residues. Trimming shortened V by 7 bases and J by 3 bases, and 16 bases separated the two germline ends. CDR3 DNA sequence: TGTGCCAGTACCCTTGAGGGTCGTCGCTACAATGAGCAGTTCTTC. Its translation: CASTLEGRRYNEQFF.

The rearrangement uses TRBV18 and TRBJ2-3; D perhaps matches TRBD1 (6 bases). Germline V gene lookup returns CDR1 KGHSH and CDR2 LQKENI. V was shortened by 4 bases and J by 2 bases, with 13 bases between the two germline ends. This CDR3 is built from 15 residues. CDR3: CASSQRTDTTDTQYF. DNA of the CDR3: TGTGCCAGCTCACAGAGGACAGACACCACAGATACGCAGTATTTT.

CDR3 residues: CASSVGVASSYNEQFF. CDR3 DNA sequence: TGTGCCAGCAGCGTAGGGGTGGCTAGCAGTTACAATGAGCAGTTCTTC. The V call is TRBV9, the J call TRBJ2-1, with a tentative D call TRBD2 (5 bases). The CDR3 sequence is 16 residues long. Germline CDR1 is SGDLS and CDR2 is YYNGEE. Trimming shortened V by 0 bases and J by 4 bases, and 14 bases separated the two germline ends. Supplemented by reference TRBV9 and TRBJ2-1, the full variable domain reads DSGVTQTPKHLITATGQRVTLRCSPRSGDLSVYWYQQSLDQGLQFLIQYYNGEERAKGNILERFSAQQFPDLHSELNLSSLELGDSALYFCASSVGVASSYNEQFFGPGTRLTVL.

This sequence joins TRBV5-1 and TRBJ1-3; 7 bases line up with TRBD1. Trimming cost V 1 base and J 0 bases; bases outside gene matches: 7. Germline CDR1 SGHRS, CDR2 YFSETQ. The CDR3 is 17 residues long. In DNA form, the CDR3 reads TGCGCCAGCAGCTTGAACATGGGACAGTTCTCTGGAAACACCATATATTTT. It translates to CASSLNMGQFSGNTIYF. Drawing the rest from reference TRBV5-1 and TRBJ1-3, the complete variable domain is KAGVTQTPRYLIKTRGQQVTLSCSPISGHRSVSWYQQTPGQGLQFLFEYFSETQRNKGNFPGRFSGRQFSNSRSEMNVSTLELGDSALYLCASSLNMGQFSGNTIYFGEGSWLTVV.

The rearrangement links TRBV6-1 to TRBJ2-4, with 7 bases identical to TRBD1. The ends lost 3 bases at V and 0 bases at J; junction bases unmatched: 5. The CDR3 has 16 amino acids. Germline values: CDR1 MNHNS, CDR2 SASEGT. In DNA, the CDR3 is TGTGCCAGCAGTGACGGACAGGCCCTAGCCAAAAACATTCAGTACTTC. Residues: CASSDGQALAKNIQYF.

V gene TRBV5-1 combines with J gene TRBJ2-7; D is unresolved. The V end was cut by 2 bases, the J end by 0 bases, with 9 bases between. The CDR3 runs to 14 residues. From germline, CDR1 is SGHRS and CDR2 YFSETQ. The CDR3, as DNA: TGCGCCAGCAGCTTTAGCAGAGGCTCCTACGAGCAGTACTTC. Translating it yields CASSFSRGSYEQYF.

The chain carries TRBV7-3 and TRBJ2-3, with TRBD2 as a possible D gene (5 bases). The CDR3 length is 16 residues. Between the trimmed V and J ends, which lost 3 bases and 2 bases, there was a span of 15 bases. Looked up from germline, CDR1 is SGHTA and CDR2 is FQGTGA. CDR3 amino acids: CASSFLAGVATDTQYF. The DNA for the CDR3 is TGTGCCAGCAGCTTTTTGGCCGGGGTGGCCACAGATACGCAGTATTTT.

The chain combines TRBV7-3 with TRBJ2-3; D gene ambiguous. V was trimmed by 5 bases and J by 1 base, leaving 13 bases between them. The germline V gene has CDR1 SGHTA and CDR2 FQGTGA. The CDR3 length is 15 residues. The CDR3 spells CASSARAPGTDTQYF. For the CDR3, the DNA is TGTGCCAGCAGCGCCCGTGCGCCGGGCACAGATACGCAGTATTTT.

The J gene is TRBJ2-1, the V gene TRBV27; TRBD2 matches at 7 bases. Germline CDR1 and CDR2: MNHEY and SMNVEV (reference sequence). The CDR3 length is 13 residues. V lost 8 bases and J lost 3; bases outside the gene matches: 4. CDR3 DNA sequence: TGTGCCAGCTGGGACTACTTCTACAATGAGCAGTTCTTC. Residues: CASWDYFYNEQFF.

V gene TRBV29-1 combines with J gene TRBJ1-2; 12 bases align to TRBD1. The length of the CDR3 is 15 residues. The germline V gene has CDR1 SQVTM and CDR2 ANQGSEA. V gave up 3 bases and J gave up 4 bases; unmatched junction bases: 6. The CDR3 coding sequence is TGCAGCGTTGATCCTGGGACAGGGGGCCTCTATGGCTACACCTTC. Translating it yields CSVDPGTGGLYGYTF.

This clone was counted between two and nine times. This chain links TRBV10-3 with TRBJ1-2, with TRBD1 as a possible D gene (6 bases). The V end was cut by 6 bases, the J end by 6 bases, with 14 bases between. Germline CDR1 and CDR2: ENHRY and SYGVKD. This CDR3 contains 13 residues. CDR3 protein: CAISQGGGDGYTF. CDR3 sequence (DNA): TGTGCCATCAGCCAAGGGGGGGGCGATGGCTACACCTTC.

The V gene is TRBV27, the J gene TRBJ2-7; 12 nucleotides match TRBD2. The CDR3 length is 18 residues. J lost 0 bases, V lost 6 bases, and 12 bases had no gene match. Looked up from germline, CDR1 is MNHEY and CDR2 is SMNVEV (reference sequence). As DNA, the CDR3 is TGTGCCAGCAGCACGTCTCGACTAGCGGGAGTCCACTCCTACGAGCAGTACTTC. It specifies CASSTSRLAGVHSYEQYF.

The CDR3 coding sequence is TGCGCCAGCAGCCAAGATGGGACAGGGCGAAGCTATGGCTACACCTTC. It specifies CASSQDGTGRSYGYTF. The genes are TRBV4-3 and TRBJ1-2, with 9 positions matching TRBD1. There are 16 residues in the CDR3. The J segment lost 4 bases and the V segment lost 0 bases, leaving 6 bases of the junction unmatched. The germline CDR1 and CDR2 sequences are LGHNA and YSLEER.